The entry below describes one TCR beta chain. Authors' analysis steps: Reference gene primer amplification yielded estimated nucleated cell counts. Assay used: immunoSEQ multiplex PCR; TCRdb lists only in-frame clones, some missing. From that table come the V and J calls and clone size; the DNA was used to work out D and trimming. The sample consists of 130,000 to 150,000 clones, around 79% of them appearing once. These data belong to a study of blood T cell repertoires in COVID-19. As for the study in general: Samples representing acute and convalescent COVID-19 were sourced from the United States, Italy and Spain. The cDNA or gDNA used as material had been derived from T cells, B-cell-depleted T cells, or PBMCs.

The Seattle site enrolled patients during active infection and followed them longitudinally. Trimming removed 3 bases at V and 6 bases at J, with 10 bases between. Germline V gene lookup returns CDR1 LNHDA and CDR2 SQIVND (reference sequence). This CDR3 has 13 residues. Material for sequencing was peripheral blood. The TCR originated in an older woman with COVID-19, enrolled during active disease. V and J are TRBV19 and TRBJ2-3; possible D gene TRBD2, 5 bases. The CDR3 nucleotides read TGTGCCAGTAGTATTAGCACTAGGGATACGCAGTATTTT. Translated: CASSISTRDTQYF.